The 14 T cell receptor beta chains reported below all come from one sample, sequenced in a study of blood T cell repertoires in COVID-19. TCRdb's copy holds only in-frame clones and misses some; the assay was immunoSEQ multiplex PCR. The sample has approximately 300,000 clones, around 89% seen once. The sample consisted of peripheral blood. The receptors were gathered from a man between 25 and 39 years old with acute or convalescent COVID-19.

This chain connects TRBV11-2 to TRBJ1-1, with no clear D. This CDR3 has 14 residues. V was pared by 2 bases and J by 1 base, with 8 bases between. CDR1 and CDR2 (germline): SGHAT, FQNNGV. The CDR3: CASSLSAGNTEAFF. DNA for the CDR3: TGTGCCAGCAGCTTAAGTGCGGGGAACACTGAAGCTTTCTTT.

Points on this clone: Different DNA sequences within this sample yield the same CDR3. The genes are TRBV28 and TRBJ2-5; D is uncertain. The V gene's germline CDR1 is MDHEN and CDR2 SYDVKM. The CDR3 has 12 residues. V was pared by 2 bases and J by 2 bases, with 3 bases between. CDR3 nucleotides: TGTGCCAGCAGTTTAGCGCAAGAGACCCAGTACTTC. It is translated as CASSLAQETQYF.

The chain couples TRBV7-2 to TRBJ1-2; unclear D gene. The V gene's germline CDR1 is SGHTA and CDR2 FQGNSA. CDR3 length equals 13 residues. The V end lost 5 bases, the J end lost 5 bases, and 12 bases lay between the germline ends. CDR3 DNA: TGTGCCAGCAGCCCGTCTAAATATTATGGCTACACCTTC. Protein: CASSPSKYYGYTF.

The chain joins TRBV6-5 to TRBJ2-1, with TRBD1 identical over 7 bases. The CDR3 is 13 amino acids. Losses at the gene ends were 7 bases for V and 5 bases for J; bases not matched to a gene: 5. CDR1 and CDR2 (germline): MNHEY, SVGAGI. DNA of the CDR3: TGTGCCAGCACGGGACAGCGGAACAATGAGCAGTTCTTC. Residues: CASTGQRNNEQFF.

This clone came up a few times. The chain joins TRBV10-3 to TRBJ1-1; D remains ambiguous. The length of the CDR3 is 11 residues. Germline V gene data show CDR1 as ENHRY and CDR2 as SYGVKD. V lost 10 bases, J lost 3 bases, and 9 bases lay in between. CDR3 sequence (DNA): TGTGCCACTAGGGAGGACACTGAAGCTTTCTTT. Encoded protein: CATREDTEAFF.

This chain links TRBV19 with TRBJ2-7; TRBD2 matches 7 bases. Per germline, CDR1 LNHDA and CDR2 SQIVND (reference sequence). CDR3 size: 14 residues. Trimming at V came to 3 bases and at J to 4 bases, leaving 6 bases not matched to a gene. CDR3 sequence reads: CASSIGLVGYEQYF. Here the CDR3 DNA reads TGTGCCAGTAGTATCGGACTAGTTGGGTACGAGCAGTACTTC.

This clone was recorded once. The CDR3 loop reads CSVSDGLNTEAFF. As DNA, the CDR3 is TGCAGCGTATCAGACGGACTCAACACTGAAGCTTTCTTT. The chain links TRBV29-1 to TRBJ1-1; unclear D gene. V gave up 6 bases and J gave up 2 bases, with 13 bases separating them. The CDR3 has 13 amino acids. Germline values: CDR1 SQVTM, CDR2 ANQGSEA.

This chain joins TRBV30 and TRBJ2-7, with 11 bases fitting TRBD1. The CDR3 consists of 16 residues. Per germline, CDR1 GTSNPN and CDR2 SVGIG (reference sequence). J lost 4 bases, V lost 2 bases, and 10 bases had no gene match. CDR3 protein: CAWSPDMGQGGYEQYF. Here the CDR3 DNA reads TGTGCCTGGAGTCCTGATATGGGACAGGGGGGTTACGAGCAGTACTTC.

Here the CDR3 DNA reads TGTGCCAGCAGTCAACAGGGGAAGGGAGGCTACACCTTC. Amino acids: CASSQQGKGGYTF. The chain recombines TRBV6-6 with TRBJ1-2; 7 positions match TRBD1. The germline V gene encodes CDR1 MNHNY and CDR2 SVGAGI (reference sequence). The CDR3 has 13 residues. V shed 5 bases and J 8 bases; nucleotides not matched to a gene: 8.

The chain joins TRBV19 to TRBJ1-1; the D is unclear. The CDR3 runs 12 residues. Germline CDR1 and CDR2: LNHDA and SQIVND (reference sequence). The ends were cut back, 10 bases at V and 2 bases at J, with 11 bases in the middle. DNA for the CDR3: TGTGCCACTAATAGGAGAAACACTGAAGCTTTCTTT. Encoded protein: CATNRRNTEAFF.

This chain uses TRBV10-3 with TRBJ2-7, with TRBD1 as a possible D gene (6 bases). V gave up 3 bases and J gave up 4 bases, with 13 bases separating them. The CDR3 is made up of 14 amino acids. CDR1 is ENHRY and CDR2 is SYGVKD in the germline V gene. The CDR3, as DNA: TGTGCCATCAGTGACGGGACAAAGGATTACGAGCAGTACTTC. Translated, it gives CAISDGTKDYEQYF.

This chain connects TRBV9 to TRBJ2-7; no firm D call. The germline V gene has CDR1 SGDLS and CDR2 YYNGEE. The CDR3 runs to 18 residues. Between the trimmed V and J ends, which lost 4 bases and 0 bases, there was a span of 23 bases. The CDR3 DNA sequence: TGTGCCAGCAGCCCCTCAGAGGCCGGCCGATTTCCCTCCTACGAGCAGTACTTC. Its translation: CASSPSEAGRFPSYEQYF.

This chain's CDR3 is CASRTRRSIRAFF. In DNA form, the CDR3 reads TGTGCCAGCCGTACTAGGAGGTCCATCCGAGCTTTCTTT. V usage is TRBV28 and J usage is TRBJ1-1, with D hard to call. Trimming removed 8 bases from V and 10 bases from J, with 20 bases in between. CDR3 length: 13 residues. Germline loops: CDR1 MDHEN, CDR2 SYDVKM.

In the case of this clone: The same CDR3 also results from other DNA sequences found in this sample. V and J are TRBV6-2 or TRBV6-3 and TRBJ2-1, with D possibly matching TRBD2 (5 bases). CDR1 is MNHEY, CDR2 SVGEGT, per germline. Trimming pared 2 bases from V and 2 bases from J, leaving 10 bases between. The CDR3 is 15 amino acids. In nucleotides, the CDR3 is TGTGCCAGCAGTTACCGAGGACTTCCCTACAATGAGCAGTTCTTC. It is translated as CASSYRGLPYNEQFF.